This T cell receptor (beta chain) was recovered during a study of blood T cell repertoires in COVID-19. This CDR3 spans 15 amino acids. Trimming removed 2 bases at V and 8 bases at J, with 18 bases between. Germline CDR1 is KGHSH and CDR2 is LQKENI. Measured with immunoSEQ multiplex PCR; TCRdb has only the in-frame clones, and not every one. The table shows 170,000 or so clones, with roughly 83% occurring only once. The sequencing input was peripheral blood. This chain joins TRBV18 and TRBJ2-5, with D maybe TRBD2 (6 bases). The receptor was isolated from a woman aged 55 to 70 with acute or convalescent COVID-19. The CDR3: CASSPKRLDVGTQYF. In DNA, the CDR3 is TGTGCCAGCTCACCAAAGAGACTAGACGTGGGTACCCAGTACTTC.